The source of this T cell receptor beta chain is a study of graft-versus-host responses after intestinal transplantation. Study context: Recipients received multivisceral, liver-intestinal, or isolated intestinal transplants. The recipients all started with anti-thymocyte globulin induction and then took tacrolimus and steroids for 3 to 4 years.

Broader study findings: Early post-transplant HvG declines showed an association with peak circulating GvH clone levels. The marrow of recipients harbored GvH clones, and ileum or blood showed some of them first.

As for this clone: The antigen remains unidentified.

The CDR3 runs to 15 residues. Trimming cost V 7 bases and J 3 bases; bases outside gene matches: 9. Looked up from germline, CDR1 is MNHNS and CDR2 is SASEGT. The assay was immunoSEQ multiplex PCR, and TCRdb's table has in-frame clones only and misses some. The data hold roughly 100,000 clones, with roughly 90% observed a single time. The sequenced sample was unstimulated CD4+ T cells sorted from spleen or lymph node cells, obtained before intestinal transplant. The receptor's source is a human donor who received an intestinal transplant. This chain uses TRBV6-1 with TRBJ1-2, with TRBD1 matching over 9 bases. In nucleotides, the CDR3 is TGTGCCAGCACTCCCTCTCGGACAGGGGACTATGGCTACACCTTC. Translating it yields CASTPSRTGDYGYTF.